This T cell receptor beta chain was captured in a study of T cell clones after liver transplantation. The data were produced by immunoSEQ multiplex PCR, yet TCRdb's version contains in-frame clones alone and is incomplete. The data hold around 110,000 clones, with 90% observed a single time. From germline, CDR1 is SGHRS and CDR2 YFSETQ. CDR3 length: 15 residues. V lost 0 bases, J lost 4 bases, and 5 bases stayed unmatched. The TCR originated in a human patient who received a liver transplant. Some of the T cells might come from the graft donor. The material sequenced was CD4+ T cells from blood, taken 12 months after liver transplant. The rearrangement joins TRBV5-1 to TRBJ2-7, with TRBD1 matching over 9 bases. CDR3 sequence: CASSLEGQGRYEQYF. CDR3 nucleotide sequence: TGCGCCAGCAGCTTGGAGGGACAGGGAAGATACGAGCAGTACTTC.